The rows below give T cell receptor beta chains drawn from one sample of a study of blood T cells in healthy people across ages. TCRdb itself ran the 5' RACE reads through MiXCR, one entry per CDR3 protein. Among roughly 800,000 distinct CDR3 sequences listed, approximately 25% were seen once. These data were also reused for a study on T cells of mothers and their children.

The sequenced material came from blood. Receptors originate from a boy aged 5-17 years in good health. Each CDR3 is given with its conserved first and last residue. D genes are given only for firm matches. The listing skips clone size in some rows; elsewhere it reads once, few, many or a size class.

j_call clone_size v_call d_call cdr3_aa cdr3_nt
TRBJ1-1 many TRBV12-3/TRBV12-4 - CASSLFQGNTEAFF TGTGCCAGCAGTTTATTCCAGGGGAACACTGAAGCTTTCTTT
TRBJ2-2 - TRBV6-5 - CASSYGGLPNTGELFF TGTGCCAGCAGTTACGGCGGACTACCAAACACCGGGGAGCTGTTTTTT
TRBJ2-1 few TRBV10-2 TRBD2 CASSERLAGYNEQFF TGCGCCAGCAGTGAAAGGCTAGCGGGATACAATGAGCAGTTCTTC
TRBJ2-1 few TRBV20-1 TRBD2 CSARQLHGGGLYHEQFF TGCAGTGCTAGACAACTCCATGGCGGGGGGCTGTATCATGAGCAGTTCTTC
TRBJ2-2 few TRBV10-3 - CAISDNTGELFF TGTGCCATCAGTGATAACACCGGGGAGCTGTTTTTT
TRBJ1-1 - TRBV28 - CASSLGDRMNTEAFF TGTGCCAGCAGTTTGGGCGACAGGATGAACACTGAAGCTTTCTTT
TRBJ1-6 - TRBV6-5 - CASSNRDGDSPLHF TGCGCCAGCAGCAACCGGGACGGGGATTCACCCCTCCACTTT
TRBJ1-1 - TRBV6-5 - CASSYSGENTEAFF TGTGCCAGCAGTTACTCGGGCGAGAACACTGAAGCTTTCTTT
TRBJ2-7 few TRBV20-1 - CSASGDTYEQYF TGCAGTGCTAGCGGGGACACCTACGAGCAGTACTTC
TRBJ2-5 - TRBV10-3 TRBD2 CAISEPREWRETQYF TGTGCCATCAGTGAACCGCGGGAGTGGCGAGAGACCCAGTACTTC
TRBJ2-3 - TRBV6-6 - CASTGQYTDTQYF TGTGCCAGCACCGGACAGTACACAGATACGCAGTATTTT
TRBJ2-7 - TRBV18 - CASSPIDGSYEQYF TGTGCCAGCTCACCGATTGACGGTTCCTACGAGCAGTACTTC
TRBJ2-7 few TRBV6-2/TRBV6-3 - CASSYGQGGSYEQYF TGTGCCAGCAGTTACGGTCAGGGGGGCTCCTACGAGCAGTACTTC
TRBJ2-1 few TRBV11-2 TRBD2 CASSFAGDEQFF TGTGCCAGCAGCTTTGCGGGAGATGAGCAGTTCTTC
TRBJ2-5 few TRBV29-1 - CSVVDETQYF TGCAGTGTTGTAGACGAGACCCAGTACTTC
TRBJ2-7 - TRBV12-3/TRBV12-4 - CASSLGGVQTYEQYF TGTGCCAGCAGTTTAGGCGGGGTACAGACCTACGAGCAGTACTTC
TRBJ2-7 few TRBV7-2 - CASSLRTDYEQYF TGTGCCAGCAGCTTAAGGACCGACTACGAGCAGTACTTC
TRBJ2-5 - TRBV5-1 - CASSQGLTGGETQYF TGCGCCAGCAGCCAAGGTTTGACGGGGGGCGAGACCCAGTACTTC
TRBJ2-5 - TRBV4-1 - CASSPVTGETQYF TGCGCCAGCAGCCCCGTAACCGGTGAGACCCAGTACTTC
TRBJ1-4 few TRBV25-1 TRBD1 CASSARQGNEKLFF TGTGCCAGCAGTGCCCGACAGGGAAATGAAAAACTGTTTTTT
TRBJ2-3 few TRBV11-2 - CASSHRTRAPFYTQYF TGTGCCAGCAGCCATCGTACTCGGGCCCCCTTTTATACGCAGTATTTT
TRBJ2-1 - TRBV4-1 TRBD2 CASSQSERERNEQFF TGCGCCAGCAGCCAATCCGAGCGGGAGAGGAATGAGCAGTTCTTC
TRBJ1-5 few TRBV5-8 - CASSILTDVLGFQPQHF TGTGCCAGCAGTATACTCACAGATGTGCTAGGGTTTCAGCCCCAGCATTTT
TRBJ2-7 - TRBV10-3 TRBD1 CATAGTGEDPEQYF TGTGCCACGGCCGGGACAGGGGAGGATCCCGAGCAGTACTTC
TRBJ2-7 - TRBV7-2 TRBD2 CASNPGTSWYEQYF TGTGCCAGCAACCCCGGGACTAGCTGGTACGAGCAGTACTTC
TRBJ2-1 - TRBV29-1 TRBD2 CSALAGGNNEQFF TGCAGCGCTCTAGCGGGAGGTAACAATGAGCAGTTCTTC
TRBJ2-1 - TRBV5-1 TRBD2 CASSTSGLAVNEQFF TGCGCCAGCAGCACCTCGGGACTAGCGGTCAATGAGCAGTTCTTC
TRBJ2-5 - TRBV7-2 - CASSWAEKWETQYF TGTGCCAGCAGCTGGGCCGAGAAGTGGGAGACCCAGTACTTC
TRBJ1-1 - TRBV6-1 - CASSEEKGTEAFF TGTGCCAGCAGTGAAGAAAAGGGTACTGAAGCTTTCTTT
TRBJ2-2 - TRBV9 - CAGSGRSGGTNTGELFF TGTGCCGGCAGCGGTCGCTCCGGGGGGACAAACACCGGGGAGCTGTTTTTT
TRBJ2-1 few TRBV5-1 TRBD2 CASSAGLAGYDEQFF TGCGCCAGCAGCGCCGGACTAGCGGGATATGATGAGCAGTTCTTC
TRBJ2-1 few TRBV7-2 TRBD2 CASSYTGTSGTNEQFF TGTGCCAGCAGCTATACCGGGACTAGCGGTACTAATGAGCAGTTCTTC
TRBJ2-5 - TRBV4-1 TRBD1 CASSQPDREGTQYF TGCGCCAGCAGCCAACCGGACAGGGAAGGGACCCAGTACTTC
TRBJ2-1 - TRBV5-6 - CASSAGSIGNEQFF TGTGCCAGCAGCGCCGGGAGTATCGGTAATGAGCAGTTCTTC
TRBJ2-3 - TRBV4-2 - CASSQAVSGAGDTQYF TGTGCCAGCAGCCAAGCGGTCTCTGGGGCGGGAGATACGCAGTATTTT
TRBJ2-1 - TRBV5-1 - CASSLALAGSGDEQFF TGCGCCAGCAGCTTGGCCCTGGCAGGGTCGGGAGATGAGCAGTTCTTC
TRBJ2-2 few TRBV3-1 TRBD2 CASSHTLGTSVGELFF TGTGCCAGCAGCCACACCCTCGGGACTAGCGTCGGGGAGCTGTTTTTT
TRBJ2-7 - TRBV5-1 TRBD2 CASSLSFSGVGAAYEQYF TGCGCCAGCAGCTTGTCCTTCAGCGGGGTCGGGGCCGCCTACGAGCAGTACTTC
TRBJ1-6 - TRBV4-3 - CASSQGENSPLHF TGCGCCAGCAGCCAAGGGGAAAATTCACCCCTCCACTTT
TRBJ2-5 many TRBV10-3 TRBD2 CAISLSGGLETQYF TGTGCCATCAGTTTGAGCGGGGGATTAGAGACCCAGTACTTC
TRBJ1-2 few TRBV5-4 - CASSLSLDSGYTF TGTGCCAGCAGCTTGTCTCTCGACTCGGGCTACACCTTC
TRBJ2-1 - TRBV7-9 - CASRVQSYNEQFF TGTGCCAGCAGAGTTCAGTCCTACAATGAGCAGTTCTTC
TRBJ2-1 few TRBV4-1 - CASSQGATSIAYNEQFF TGCGCCAGCAGCCAAGGGGCTACTTCGATAGCCTACAATGAGCAGTTCTTC
TRBJ2-1 - TRBV29-1 - CSVNRNEQFF TGCAGCGTTAACCGGAATGAGCAGTTCTTC
TRBJ1-2 - TRBV7-9 - CASSSAQGSYGYTF TGTGCCAGCAGCTCAGCACAGGGATCCTATGGCTACACCTTC
TRBJ2-1 few TRBV7-9 - CASSFGSLQFF TGTGCCAGCAGCTTCGGGAGCTTGCAGTTCTTC
TRBJ2-1 few TRBV7-2 TRBD2 CASSSPIRTSGRSQYNEQFF TGTGCCAGCAGCTCACCGATTCGAACTAGCGGGAGGTCACAGTACAATGAGCAGTTCTTC
TRBJ2-3 once TRBV9 - CASSPWGDTDTQYF TGTGCCAGCAGCCCGTGGGGAGACACAGATACGCAGTATTTT
TRBJ1-5 - TRBV7-9 - CASSPGDASNQPQHF TGTGCCAGCAGCCCCGGGGACGCCAGCAATCAGCCCCAGCATTTT
TRBJ2-7 few TRBV9 - CASSVVPNEQYF TGTGCCAGCAGCGTAGTTCCAAACGAGCAGTACTTC
TRBJ2-4 - TRBV24-1 - CATSDSKLAKNIQYF TGTGCCACCAGTGATTCCAAACTAGCCAAAAACATTCAGTACTTC
TRBJ2-1 few TRBV12-3/TRBV12-4 TRBD2 CASSIGGLAVYNEQFF TGTGCCAGCTCGATTGGGGGACTAGCGGTATACAATGAGCAGTTCTTC